This T cell receptor (beta chain) was documented in a study of STAT5B mutations in CD4+ large granular lymphocyte leukemia (dated 2022 in TCRdb). Some background on the complete study: Among the healthy controls, the CDR3 'QG' motif was associated with a particular HLA allele. The study compared the TCRbeta repertoires of patients with CD4+ T-cell large granular lymphocyte leukemia against those of healthy blood donors. Flow cytometry on FACSCanto II or FACSVerse confirmed that purified fractions exceeded 95% purity among lymphocytes. Broad study findings and their caveats: The data were not HLA-matched, and the relatively small sample size could explain the higher clonality seen in CD4+ compared with CD8+ T-LGLL. The main leukemic clonotypes were found to be private to each patient, although around 25% of the main leukemic clonotypes were detected at low frequency in the non-leukemic repertoires of other patients. Enrichment of TRBV06-family usage was observed among the top patient clones (8/27) relative to healthy controls (2/35). Greater clonality appeared to be present in CD4-sorted patient repertoires than in healthy CD4+ repertoires, and the difference was retained after the putative leukemic clones were removed.

The germline V gene encodes CDR1 SGHVS and CDR2 FNYEAQ. Counted from cysteine to phenylalanine, this CDR3 has 16 amino acids. Only the CDR3 region is kept as DNA, spanning 48 bases read in frame from base 1. V is cut by 1 base and J by 0 bases, and the space between the germline ends is 9 bases. For this clone: It lacks a known antigen. No qualities accompany the bases; no much larger clone lies one base away.

The healthy controls were around 40 blood donors, and the buffy coats of these donors were supplied by the Finnish Red Cross blood service. All TCR-sequenced material derived from peripheral blood: patient blood samples and healthy donor buffy coats. Peripheral blood mononuclear cells were isolated by Ficoll-Hypaque gradient centrifugation. CD4+ cells were magnetically purified from the buffy coats of healthy controls. Genomic DNA was extracted with the Gentra Puregene Cell and Tissue kit and quantified on a Qubit 2.0 fluorometer. TCRbeta rearrangements were sequenced from genomic DNA using the immunoSEQ assay at survey resolution. The authors' analysis ran thus. In the TCR sequencing data, the lowest productive clonotype frequency that could be detected was 2.59 x 10-5. Only productive TCRbeta rearrangements, meaning sequences that were complete and in-frame, were kept for the analyses. The clonality of each sample was calculated as Simpson clonality in the immunoSEQ Analyzer version 3.0. Clones were categorized by frequency as very rare, small, medium, large (1-20%) or hyperexpanded (>20%). Generation probabilities were estimated with OLGA 1.2.3, V-gene circos plots were made with VDJtools, specificities were looked up in VDJdb, and CDR3 motifs were identified with GLIPH. Imported from immuneACCESS, the table was reduced by TCRdb to in-frame sequences with V and J called. These copies leave out some clones; in studies compared against another copy, an unresolved V gene accounts for under half, and the cause of the remainder is not known. V and J calls and clone size come straight from that table; D and trimming were deduced from the DNA. This sample lists 20,000 or so clones; more than 75% were detected once. The ten largest clonotypes hold approximately 9% of the sample.

The TCR sequence derives from a human donor in good health. Material: CD4+ T cells from blood buffy coats. The chain is encoded by TRBV7-6 joined to TRBJ2-2; the D segment cannot be called with confidence. The DNA sequence follows: TGTGCCAGCAGCTTAGTAGGGCAAACGAACACCGGGGAGCTGTTTTTT. The encoded protein is CASSLVGQTNTGELFF.